The 15 T cell receptor beta chains listed next were all sequenced from one sample in a study of cytomegalovirus exposure and HLA in healthy donors. 13 Jbeta primers and 60 Vbeta primers were used for the PCR. Clones were sequenced by immunoSEQ multiplex PCR, and TCRdb holds only the in-frame ones, with some missing. The ten top clones account for 6.5%, within a sample of some 200,000 clones. Sequenced input: PBMCs. These receptors all stem from a man aged 25-45 years in good health and CMV-seronegative.

This chain links TRBV29-1 with TRBJ2-1; 7 bases are a match to TRBD2. Germline trimming cut 4 bases from V and 9 bases from J; bases unmatched to any gene: 9. The CDR3 is 13 residues long. Germline CDR1 is SQVTM and CDR2 is ANQGSEA. The CDR3 bases are TGCAGCGTTGCACGGGAGCCGGGGGGTGAGCAGTTCTTC. Translation gives CSVAREPGGEQFF.

J is TRBJ2-7 and V is TRBV4-2; 12 bases fit TRBD2. The V gene's germline CDR1 is LGHNA and CDR2 YNFKEQ. This CDR3 spans 15 amino acids. The V and J ends lost 1 base and 2 bases, in that order; junction bases with no gene match: 0. The CDR3 coding sequence is TGTGCCAGCAGCCAAGGGACTAGCGGGGCCTACGAGCAGTACTTC. Its protein product is CASSQGTSGAYEQYF.

The gene calls are TRBV28 and TRBJ2-7; 12 bases agree with TRBD1. Per the germline V gene, CDR1 is MDHEN and CDR2 is SYDVKM. Trimming at V came to 6 bases and at J to 6 bases, leaving 15 bases not matched to a gene. The CDR3 contains 17 residues. For the CDR3, the DNA is TGTGCCAGCAGATCGATCCGGGACAGGGGGCTTCGCTCCGAGCAGTACTTC. Translation: CASRSIRDRGLRSEQYF.

CDR3 DNA sequence: TGTGCCAGCAGCCAAGCAACCGGGACACAACTCTACGAGCAGTACTTC. Residues: CASSQATGTQLYEQYF. V and J are TRBV4-2 and TRBJ2-5; a possible D gene is TRBD1 (6 bases). The tail of the sequence fits TRBJ2-7 better, so the J call may be wrong. CDR1 and CDR2 from the germline V gene are LGHNA and YNFKEQ. This CDR3 has 16 residues.

The chain couples TRBV29-1 to TRBJ2-5; the match to TRBD1 covers 7 bases. The J call may not be correct, given that the DNA end is closer to TRBJ2-7. Germline loops: CDR1 SQVTM, CDR2 ANQGSEA. The CDR3 is made up of 12 amino acids. Here the CDR3 reads CSVRDSSYEQYF. Written as DNA, the CDR3 is TGCAGCGTTAGGGACAGCTCCTACGAGCAGTACTTC.

The genes are TRBV5-6 and TRBJ2-7; TRBD2 might be the D (6 bases). Germline loops: CDR1 SGHDT, CDR2 YYEEEE. The germline V and J ends were trimmed by 3 bases and 3 bases, with 16 bases remaining between them. The CDR3 has 15 amino acids. In DNA form, the CDR3 reads TGTGCCAGCAGCTGGGGGGAAAGACTAGACTACGAGCAGTACTTC. It encodes CASSWGERLDYEQYF.

The chain combines TRBV9 with TRBJ2-3, with 8 bases aligning to TRBD2. Trimming at V came to 0 bases and at J to 2 bases, leaving 8 bases not matched to a gene. The V gene's germline CDR1 is SGDLS and CDR2 YYNGEE. The CDR3 consists of 17 residues. CDR3 residues: CASSVGAGVPITDTQYF. The CDR3 DNA is TGTGCCAGCAGCGTAGGAGCGGGGGTCCCCATCACAGATACGCAGTATTTT.

The chain recombines TRBV7-9 with TRBJ1-3; no reliable D call. V was cut by 2 bases and J by 2 bases, with 13 bases left in between. CDR1 and CDR2 from the germline V gene are SEHNR and FQNEAQ (reference sequence). CDR3 length: 16 residues. The CDR3 sequence is CASSLSQRPPGNTIYF. Written as DNA, the CDR3 is TGTGCCAGCAGCTTATCTCAGAGGCCGCCTGGAAACACCATATATTTT.

The J gene is TRBJ2-3, the V gene TRBV4-1; 10 bases match TRBD2. CDR3 length: 15 amino acids. Germline loops: CDR1 MGHRA, CDR2 YSYEKL. V shed 3 bases, J shed 4 bases, and the junction held 4 bases outside the gene matches. CDR3 region: CASSQFGLAADTQYF. The CDR3 nucleotides read TGCGCCAGCAGCCAGTTTGGACTAGCGGCAGATACGCAGTATTTT.

Of note for this clone: One junction end does not reproduce the germline sequence, and a read error may be involved. This CDR3 reads CASREGTGDYVQYF. In nucleotides, the CDR3 is TGTGCCAGCAGGGAAGGGACAGGGGATTACGTGCAGTACTTC. The chain carries TRBV11-2 and TRBJ2-7; TRBD1 agrees at 10 bases. This CDR3 comprises 14 residues. Germline V gene lookup returns CDR1 SGHAT and CDR2 FQNNGV.

The chain has TRBV15 and TRBJ1-1; 7 bases fit TRBD1. V was clipped by 1 base and J by 7 bases; unmatched bases: 12. CDR3 size: 16 residues. Looked up from germline, CDR1 is LNHNV and CDR2 is YYDKDF (reference sequence). The DNA for the CDR3 is TGTGCCACCAGCAGAGGAGGGGACAGTCTTCAAGGTGAAGCTTTCTTT. Its translation: CATSRGGDSLQGEAFF.

The V call is TRBV27, the J call TRBJ2-7, with 8 bases aligning to TRBD1. Germline V gives CDR1 MNHEY, CDR2 SMNVEV (reference sequence). The CDR3 runs to 13 residues. J gave up 9 bases and V 6 bases, and 10 bases lay outside the gene matches. The CDR3: CASRGQAASAQYF. DNA of the CDR3: TGTGCCAGCAGGGGACAGGCGGCCTCCGCGCAGTACTTC.

The V gene is TRBV29-1, the J gene TRBJ1-5; perhaps TRBD1 as D (5 bases). This CDR3 has 12 residues. The germline V gene encodes CDR1 SQVTM and CDR2 ANQGSEA. The V gene lost 6 bases and the J gene lost 0 bases, with 6 bases spanning the gap. The CDR3 reads CSVGGSNQPQHF. As DNA, the CDR3 is TGCAGCGTCGGGGGTAGCAATCAGCCCCAGCATTTT.

This rearrangement joins TRBV7-9 to TRBJ1-6, with D possibly TRBD1 on 6 matching bases. Germline values: CDR1 SEHNR, CDR2 FQNEAQ (reference sequence). V lost 0 bases and J lost 0, with 9 bases in between. The CDR3 totals 17 residues. CDR3 region: CASSLAGASSYNSPLHF. The CDR3 coding sequence is TGTGCCAGCAGCTTAGCGGGGGCGAGCTCCTATAATTCACCCCTCCACTTT.

For this clone: One junction end disagrees with the germline gene, perhaps due to a read error. Other DNA sequences of this sample code for an identical CDR3. The V gene is TRBV5-1, the J gene TRBJ2-7, with D perhaps matching TRBD2 (6 bases). Germline CDR1 is SGHRS and CDR2 is YFSETQ. The CDR3 is 16 amino acids. In DNA form, the CDR3 reads TGTGCCAGCAGCGTCCGTGGGACTTCCACTTTCTACGAGCAGTACTTC. Translating gives CASSVRGTSTFYEQYF.